This T cell receptor beta chain was observed in a study of cytomegalovirus exposure and HLA in healthy donors. Points from the study as a whole: A later analysis linked a missense DCLRE1C variant to TCR beta V- and J-gene trimming.

The PCR contained 60 Vbeta and 13 Jbeta primers. Repertoires were generated with immunoSEQ multiplex PCR, while TCRdb's copy carries only in-frame clones and drops some. Of 90,000 to 120,000 clones in the sample, roughly 82% were seen once. This clone was recorded once. No antigen is known for it. Everyone who donated was a healthy bone marrow donor. V lost 5 bases and J 5 bases, leaving 10 bases between the germline ends. The CDR3 consists of 13 residues. The V gene's germline CDR1 is SGHVS and CDR2 FNYEAQ. Material for sequencing was PBMCs. This chain uses TRBV7-6 with TRBJ1-5; D is possibly TRBD1 (6 bases). The TCR was taken from a male donor in good health and CMV-seronegative. The CDR3 region is CASSGQTYQPQHF. Here the CDR3 DNA reads TGTGCCAGCAGCGGACAGACTTATCAGCCCCAGCATTTT.